This entry features one TCR beta chain sequence. What it recognizes is unknown. This sample is drawn from a study of CD8 T cells in ankylosing spondylitis. Study results and caveats: The disease-linked clones had a CD8+ phenotype and low blood frequencies. There was a TCR beta motif, made of 7 or 8 highly homologous variants, that appeared characteristic of ankylosing spondylitis blood. In the blood and synovial fluid of reactive arthritis, some motif variants had been previously reported.

TCRdb reprocessed the 5' RACE reads via MiXCR and lists one record per CDR3 protein. The sample records some 240,000 distinct CDR3 sequences, over 15% being singletons. The junction had 10 bases not matched to a gene; V was cut back by 0 bases and J by 5 bases. Germline CDR1 MNHEY, CDR2 SVGEGT. The CDR3 is 17 residues long. The J gene is TRBJ1-5, the V gene TRBV6-2 or TRBV6-3; 7 nucleotides match TRBD1. The sequenced material came from blood, either unsorted or a sorted T cell fraction (not recorded which). The TCR sequence derives from a male donor with ankylosing spondylitis or in good health (not recorded which). This chain's CDR3 is CASSYSLTGLGHQPQHF. As DNA, the CDR3 is TGTGCCAGCAGTTACTCACTGACAGGGCTTGGGCATCAGCCCCAGCATTTT.